The 13 T cell receptor beta chains below all came from one sample that was sequenced in a study of blood T cell repertoires in COVID-19. The repertoire was sequenced with immunoSEQ multiplex PCR; TCRdb's copy has only in-frame clones and lacks some. This table holds fewer than 35,000 clones, about 88% found once. Sequencing input: peripheral blood. These receptors were obtained from a woman aged 50 to 60 with active COVID-19.

The chain recombines TRBV15 with TRBJ2-2; 9 nucleotides line up with TRBD1. Looked up from germline, CDR1 is LNHNV and CDR2 is YYDKDF (reference sequence). Trimming cost V 3 bases and J 4 bases; bases outside gene matches: 6. The CDR3 runs to 16 residues. The CDR3, as DNA: TGTGCCACCAGCAGGGGACAGGGTGGAGGCACCGGGGAGCTGTTTTTT. Amino acids: CATSRGQGGGTGELFF.

The chain combines TRBV9 with TRBJ2-1; a possible D gene is TRBD2 (5 bases). In germline, CDR1 is SGDLS, CDR2 YYNGEE. The CDR3 covers 14 residues. The germline V and J ends were trimmed by 3 bases and 7 bases, with 14 bases remaining between them. The CDR3 DNA sequence: TGTGCCAGCAGCGATACTAGTTCGCCTAATGAGCAGTTCTTC. The encoded protein is CASSDTSSPNEQFF.

This clone is a singleton in its sample. The chain combines TRBV9 with TRBJ1-1; D may be TRBD1 (6 bases). Germline CDR1 is SGDLS and CDR2 is YYNGEE. The CDR3 covers 14 residues. Trimming pared 2 bases from V and 4 bases from J, leaving 12 bases between. The DNA of the CDR3 is TGTGCCAGCAGCGTCACAGGGTTGGGCACTGAAGCTTTCTTT. Translating it yields CASSVTGLGTEAFF.

This sequence joins TRBV6-5 and TRBJ2-3; weak D call: TRBD2 (5 bases). Germline V CDR1 and CDR2: MNHEY, SVGAGI. The V and J ends lost 7 bases and 3 bases respectively, with 11 bases between them. This CDR3 region has 13 residues. This CDR3 reads CASTRTFTDTQYF. The CDR3 nucleotides are TGTGCCAGCACTCGGACTTTTACAGATACGCAGTATTTT.

The CDR3 coding sequence is TGTGCCAGCACGAGGGAGGGCTACGAGCAGTACTTC. Translated, it gives CASTREGYEQYF. This chain links TRBV3-1 (or the pseudogene TRBV3-2) with TRBJ2-7; TRBD2 aligns across 7 bases. V gave up 7 bases and J gave up 3 bases; unmatched junction bases: 3. CDR1 LGHDT and CDR2 YNNKEL come from the germline V gene (reference sequence). The CDR3 consists of 12 residues.

The V call is TRBV11-2, the J call TRBJ2-1; 11 positions agree with TRBD1. Germline trimming cut 4 bases from V and 7 bases from J; bases unmatched to any gene: 6. The CDR3 loop spans 15 amino acids. Germline-derived CDR1 and CDR2 are SGHAT and FQNNGV. CDR3 residues: CASSSGQGAGNEQFF. CDR3 nucleotide sequence: TGTGCCAGCAGCTCCGGACAGGGGGCGGGTAATGAGCAGTTCTTC.

The chain carries TRBV4-2 and TRBJ1-1, with TRBD1 matching over 11 bases. The CDR3 has 15 amino acids. The V and J ends lost 1 base and 8 bases, in that order; junction bases with no gene match: 6. Germline CDR1 LGHNA, CDR2 YNFKEQ. The chain's CDR3 is CASSQGGQGAREAFF. CDR3 sequence (DNA): TGTGCCAGCAGCCAAGGCGGACAGGGGGCGCGGGAAGCTTTCTTT.

The chain combines TRBV30 with TRBJ2-5, with a tentative D call TRBD1 (5 bases). Germline values: CDR1 GTSNPN, CDR2 SVGIG (reference sequence). V was clipped by 0 bases and J by 2 bases, with 13 bases between them. This CDR3 is built from 15 residues. CDR3 sequence reads: CAWSVPLQDQETQYF. The CDR3 DNA follows: TGTGCCTGGAGTGTACCTCTACAGGATCAAGAGACCCAGTACTTC. The entire variable domain, with the rest obtained from reference TRBV30 and TRBJ2-5, is as follows: SQTIHQWPATLVQPVGSPLSLECTVEGTSNPNLYWYRQAAGRGLQLLFYSVGIGQISSEVPQNLSASRPQDRQFILSSKKLLLSDSGFYLCAWSVPLQDQETQYFGPGTRLLVL.

V gene TRBV5-8 combines with J gene TRBJ2-5; 16 bases align to TRBD2. V shed 3 bases and J 5 bases; nucleotides not matched to a gene: 4. Germline V gene sequence: CDR1 SGHTS, CDR2 YDEGEE. The CDR3 spans 16 residues. For the CDR3, the DNA is TGTGCCAGCAGCTGGGGACTAGCGGGAGGGAGGGAGACCCAGTACTTC. Protein sequence: CASSWGLAGGRETQYF.

This clone was observed a handful of times. The gene calls are TRBV19 and TRBJ2-1; 9 nucleotides line up with TRBD1. The CDR3 loop spans 15 amino acids. V shed 3 bases, J shed 8 bases, and the junction held 8 bases outside the gene matches. Per the germline V gene, CDR1 is LNHDA and CDR2 is SQIVND (reference sequence). Here the CDR3 DNA reads TGTGCCAGTAGTATTGGGACAGGGATTGACCATGAGCAGTTCTTC. This translates into CASSIGTGIDHEQFF.

J is TRBJ2-3 and V is TRBV5-1; D might be TRBD2 (6 bases). V lost 0 bases and J lost 0, with 8 bases in between. This CDR3 comprises 15 residues. Germline V gene lookup returns CDR1 SGHRS and CDR2 YFSETQ. The CDR3 DNA reads as TGCGCCAGCAGCTTGGTAGGGACTAGCACAGATACGCAGTATTTT. Translated: CASSLVGTSTDTQYF.

The V call is TRBV5-1, the J call TRBJ2-7; 8 bases are shared with TRBD1. Germline assignment: CDR1 SGHRS and CDR2 YFSETQ. This CDR3 is built from 13 residues. V was pared by 4 bases and J by 3 bases, with 3 bases of the junction left unmatched. The CDR3 bases are TGCGCCAGCAGCCGGGACAGGCTCTACGAGCAGTACTTC. It yields the protein CASSRDRLYEQYF.

This rearrangement joins TRBV5-6 to TRBJ2-3, with D maybe TRBD2 (6 bases). Germline V lookup: CDR1 SGHDT, CDR2 YYEEEE. This CDR3 has 16 residues. V was trimmed by 3 bases and J by 3 bases, leaving 17 bases between them. CDR3 nucleotide sequence: TGTGCCAGCAGCTGGGGGAGGTTAACCTCGACAGATACGCAGTATTTT. This codes for CASSWGRLTSTDTQYF.